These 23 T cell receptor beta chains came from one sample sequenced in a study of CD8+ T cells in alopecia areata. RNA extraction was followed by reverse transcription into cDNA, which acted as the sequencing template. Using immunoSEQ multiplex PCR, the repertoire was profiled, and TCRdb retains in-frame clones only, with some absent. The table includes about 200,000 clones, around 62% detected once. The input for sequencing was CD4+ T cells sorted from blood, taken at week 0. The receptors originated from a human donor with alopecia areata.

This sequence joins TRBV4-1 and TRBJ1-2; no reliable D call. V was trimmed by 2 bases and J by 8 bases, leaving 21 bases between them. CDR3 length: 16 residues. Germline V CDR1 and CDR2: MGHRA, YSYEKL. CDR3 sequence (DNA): TGCGCCAGCAGCCAACGAGGACGAGAAGGGAGAAGGGGCTACACCTTC. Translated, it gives CASSQRGREGRRGYTF.

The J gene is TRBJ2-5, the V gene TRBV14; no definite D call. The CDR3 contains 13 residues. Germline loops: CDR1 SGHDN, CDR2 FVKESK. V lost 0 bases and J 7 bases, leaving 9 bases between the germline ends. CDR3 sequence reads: CASSQDLGLTQYF. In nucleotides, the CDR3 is TGTGCCAGCAGCCAAGATCTTGGGTTGACCCAGTACTTC.

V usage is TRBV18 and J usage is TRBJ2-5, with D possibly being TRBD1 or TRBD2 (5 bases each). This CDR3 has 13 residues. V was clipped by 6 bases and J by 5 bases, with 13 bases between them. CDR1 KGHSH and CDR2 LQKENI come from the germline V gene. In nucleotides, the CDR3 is TGTGCCAGCTCCGCACGGGACGGCGAGACCCAGTACTTC. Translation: CASSARDGETQYF. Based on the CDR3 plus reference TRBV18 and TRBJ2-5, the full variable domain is NAGVMQNPRHLVRRRGQEARLRCSPMKGHSHVYWYRQLPEEGLKFMVYLQKENIIDESGMPKERFSAEFPKEGPSILRIQQVVRGDSAAYFCASSARDGETQYFGPGTRLLVL.

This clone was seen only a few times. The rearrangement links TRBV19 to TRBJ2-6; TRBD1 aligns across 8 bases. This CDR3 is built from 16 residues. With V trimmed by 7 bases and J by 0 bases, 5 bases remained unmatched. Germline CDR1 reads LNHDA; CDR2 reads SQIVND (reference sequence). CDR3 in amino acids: CASNDRGASGANVLTF. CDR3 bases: TGTGCCAGTAATGACAGGGGAGCCTCTGGGGCCAACGTCCTGACTTTC.

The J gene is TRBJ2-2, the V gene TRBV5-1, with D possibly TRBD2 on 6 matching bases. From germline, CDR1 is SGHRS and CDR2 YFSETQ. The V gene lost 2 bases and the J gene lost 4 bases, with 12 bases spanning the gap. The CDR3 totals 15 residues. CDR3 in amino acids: CASSFYRGGTGELFF. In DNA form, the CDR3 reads TGCGCCAGCAGCTTCTATCGGGGAGGCACCGGGGAGCTGTTTTTT.

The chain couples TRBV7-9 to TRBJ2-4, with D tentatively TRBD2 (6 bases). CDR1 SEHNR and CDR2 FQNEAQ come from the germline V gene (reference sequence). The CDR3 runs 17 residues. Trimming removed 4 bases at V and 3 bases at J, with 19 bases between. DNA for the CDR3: TGTGCCAGCAGCTCACCAGTCGGGGGTAAAGGCAAAAACATTCAGTACTTC. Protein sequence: CASSSPVGGKGKNIQYF. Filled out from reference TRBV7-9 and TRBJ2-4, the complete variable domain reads DTGVSQNPRHKITKRGQNVTFRCDPISEHNRLYWYRQTLGQGPEFLTYFQNEAQLEKSRLLSDRFSAERPKGSFSTLEIQRTEQGDSAMYLCASSSPVGGKGKNIQYFGAGTRLSVL.

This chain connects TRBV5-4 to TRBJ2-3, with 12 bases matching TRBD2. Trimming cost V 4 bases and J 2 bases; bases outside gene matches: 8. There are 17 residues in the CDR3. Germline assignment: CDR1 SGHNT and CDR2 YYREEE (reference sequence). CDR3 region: CASSRTLAGGPTDTQYF. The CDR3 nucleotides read TGTGCCAGCAGCCGGACTCTAGCGGGAGGGCCCACAGATACGCAGTATTTT.

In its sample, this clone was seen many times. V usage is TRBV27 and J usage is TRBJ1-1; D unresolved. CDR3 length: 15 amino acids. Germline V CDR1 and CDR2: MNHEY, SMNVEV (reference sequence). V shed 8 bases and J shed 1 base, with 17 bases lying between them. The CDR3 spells CASLRSREGNTEAFF. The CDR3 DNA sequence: TGTGCCAGCCTAAGATCGAGAGAGGGGAACACTGAAGCTTTCTTT.

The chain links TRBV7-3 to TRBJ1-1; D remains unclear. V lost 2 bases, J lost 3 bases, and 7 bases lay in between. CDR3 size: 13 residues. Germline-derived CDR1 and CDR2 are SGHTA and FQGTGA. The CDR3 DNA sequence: TGTGCCAGCAGCTTACAAAGATACACTGAAGCTTTCTTT. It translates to CASSLQRYTEAFF.

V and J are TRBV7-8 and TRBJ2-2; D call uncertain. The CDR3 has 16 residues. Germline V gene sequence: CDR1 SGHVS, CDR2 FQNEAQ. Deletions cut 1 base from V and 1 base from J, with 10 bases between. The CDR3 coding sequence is TGTGCCAGCAGCTTAGTGGTAGAGCTGAACACCGGGGAGCTGTTTTTT. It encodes CASSLVVELNTGELFF.

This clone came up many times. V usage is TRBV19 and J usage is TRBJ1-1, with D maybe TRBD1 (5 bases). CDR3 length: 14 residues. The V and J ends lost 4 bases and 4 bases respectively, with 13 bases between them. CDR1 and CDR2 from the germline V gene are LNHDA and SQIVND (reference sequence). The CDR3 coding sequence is TGTGCCAGTAGTACCCACGCCGGGGGCACTGAAGCTTTCTTT. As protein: CASSTHAGGTEAFF.

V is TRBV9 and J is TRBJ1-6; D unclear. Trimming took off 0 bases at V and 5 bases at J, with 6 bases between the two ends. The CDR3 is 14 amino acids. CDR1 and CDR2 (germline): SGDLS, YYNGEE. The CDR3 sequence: CASSVERDNSPLHF. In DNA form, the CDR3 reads TGTGCCAGCAGCGTAGAAAGGGATAATTCACCCCTCCACTTT.

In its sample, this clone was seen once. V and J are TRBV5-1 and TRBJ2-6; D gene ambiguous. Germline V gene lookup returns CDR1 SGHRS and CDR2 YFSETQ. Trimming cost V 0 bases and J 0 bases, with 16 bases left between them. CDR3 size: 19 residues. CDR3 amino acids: CASSLDLLGRPSGANVLTF. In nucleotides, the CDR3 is TGCGCCAGCAGCTTGGACCTACTGGGTCGGCCCTCTGGGGCCAACGTCCTGACTTTC.

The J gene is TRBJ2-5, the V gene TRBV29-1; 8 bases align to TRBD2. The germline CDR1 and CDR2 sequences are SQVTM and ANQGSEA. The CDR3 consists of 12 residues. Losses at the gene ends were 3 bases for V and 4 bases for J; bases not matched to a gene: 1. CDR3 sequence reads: CSVDGRAETQYF. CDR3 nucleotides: TGCAGCGTTGACGGGAGGGCAGAGACCCAGTACTTC.

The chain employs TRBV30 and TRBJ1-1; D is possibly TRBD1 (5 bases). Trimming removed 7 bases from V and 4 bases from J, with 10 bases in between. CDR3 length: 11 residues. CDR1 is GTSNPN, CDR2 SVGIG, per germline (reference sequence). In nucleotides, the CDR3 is TGTGCCTTTTCGCAGGGCACTGAAGCTTTCTTT. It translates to CAFSQGTEAFF.

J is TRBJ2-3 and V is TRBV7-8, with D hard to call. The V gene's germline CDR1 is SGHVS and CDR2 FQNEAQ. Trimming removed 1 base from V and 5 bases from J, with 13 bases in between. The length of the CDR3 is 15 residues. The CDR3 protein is CASSLGRLRRDTQYF. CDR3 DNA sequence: TGTGCCAGCAGCTTAGGAAGGCTTAGAAGAGATACGCAGTATTTT.

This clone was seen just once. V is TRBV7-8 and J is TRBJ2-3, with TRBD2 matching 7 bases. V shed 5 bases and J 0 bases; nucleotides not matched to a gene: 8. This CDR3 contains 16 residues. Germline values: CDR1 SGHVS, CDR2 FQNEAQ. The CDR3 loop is CASSPKGGLSTDTQYF. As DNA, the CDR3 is TGTGCCAGCAGCCCCAAGGGAGGGCTTAGCACAGATACGCAGTATTTT.

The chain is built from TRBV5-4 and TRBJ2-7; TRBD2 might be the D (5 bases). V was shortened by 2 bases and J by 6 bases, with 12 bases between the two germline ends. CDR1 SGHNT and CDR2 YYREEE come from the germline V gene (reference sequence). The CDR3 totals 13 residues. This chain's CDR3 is CASSLSGGPEQYF. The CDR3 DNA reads TGTGCCAGCAGCTTATCAGGCGGGCCCGAGCAGTACTTC.

Here the CDR3 DNA reads TGTGCCAGCAGGGGGGACAGCAATAATTCACCCCTCCACTTT. Protein product: CASRGDSNNSPLHF. The chain joins TRBV7-9 to TRBJ1-6; 7 bases line up with TRBD1. CDR1 is SEHNR and CDR2 is FQNEAQ in the germline V gene (reference sequence). V shed 6 bases and J 5 bases; nucleotides not matched to a gene: 4. The CDR3 length is 14 residues.

The CDR3 protein is CAWSNRDRDPRPQHF. The CDR3 DNA reads TGTGCCTGGAGTAACCGGGACAGGGACCCGCGGCCCCAGCATTTT. The rearrangement links TRBV30 to TRBJ1-5, with 9 bases lining up with TRBD1. The CDR3 has 15 amino acids. CDR1 is GTSNPN, CDR2 SVGIG, per germline (reference sequence). Trimming took 2 bases from V and 9 from J; bases not matched to a gene: 11.

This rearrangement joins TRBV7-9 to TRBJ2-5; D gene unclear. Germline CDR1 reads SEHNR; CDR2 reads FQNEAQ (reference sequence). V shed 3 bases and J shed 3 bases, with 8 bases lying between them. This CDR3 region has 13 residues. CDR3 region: CASSLTSEETQYF. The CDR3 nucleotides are TGTGCCAGCAGCTTGACTTCTGAAGAGACCCAGTACTTC.

CDR3 DNA: TGTGCCACCCGGGACAGCAATGAGCAGTTCTTC. Protein product: CATRDSNEQFF. The genes are TRBV19 and TRBJ2-1; TRBD1 aligns across 7 bases. The junction had 3 bases not matched to a gene; V was cut back by 10 bases and J by 6 bases. The CDR3 totals 11 residues. Germline CDR1 LNHDA, CDR2 SQIVND (reference sequence).

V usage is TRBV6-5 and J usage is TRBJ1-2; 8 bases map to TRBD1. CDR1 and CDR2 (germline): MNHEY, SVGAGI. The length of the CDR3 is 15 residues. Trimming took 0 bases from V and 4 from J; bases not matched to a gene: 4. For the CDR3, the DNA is TGTGCCAGCAGTTACTCGGACAGGGTGGCCTATGGCTACACCTTC. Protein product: CASSYSDRVAYGYTF.